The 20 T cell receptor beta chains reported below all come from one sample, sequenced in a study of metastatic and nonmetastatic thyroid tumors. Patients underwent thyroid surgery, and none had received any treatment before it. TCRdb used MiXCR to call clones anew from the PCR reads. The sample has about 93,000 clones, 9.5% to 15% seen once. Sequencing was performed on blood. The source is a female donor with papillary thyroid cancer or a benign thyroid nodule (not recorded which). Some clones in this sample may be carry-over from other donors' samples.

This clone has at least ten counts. The CDR3 sequence: CASSPTGTSGTGELFF. The CDR3 region has the DNA TGTGCCAGCAGCCCAACTGGGACTAGCGGGACCGGGGAGCTGTTTTTT. The genes are TRBV9 and TRBJ2-2, with 12 bases matching TRBD2. The V segment lost 4 bases and the J segment 5 bases; nucleotides outside the gene matches: 6. In germline, CDR1 is SGDLS, CDR2 YYNGEE. The CDR3 runs 16 residues.

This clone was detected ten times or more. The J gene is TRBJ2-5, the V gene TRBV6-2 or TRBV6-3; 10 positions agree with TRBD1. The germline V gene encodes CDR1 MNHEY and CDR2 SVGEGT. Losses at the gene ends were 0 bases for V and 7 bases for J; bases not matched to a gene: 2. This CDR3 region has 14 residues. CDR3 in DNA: TGTGCCAGCAGTTACTCAGGGACAGGGGCGACCCAGTACTTC. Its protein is CASSYSGTGATQYF.

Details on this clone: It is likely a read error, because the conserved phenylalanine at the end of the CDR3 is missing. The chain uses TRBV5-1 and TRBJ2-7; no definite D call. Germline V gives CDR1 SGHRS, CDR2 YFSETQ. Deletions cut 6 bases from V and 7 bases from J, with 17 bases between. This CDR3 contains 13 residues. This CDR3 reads CASISHPASEQYS. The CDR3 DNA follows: TGCGCCAGCATTTCCCATCCTGCCTCGGAGCAGTACTCC.

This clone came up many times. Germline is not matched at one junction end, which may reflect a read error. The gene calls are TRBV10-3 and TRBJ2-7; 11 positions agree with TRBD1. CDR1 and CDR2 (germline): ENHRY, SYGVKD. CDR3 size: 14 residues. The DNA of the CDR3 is TGTGCCATCAGTGAGTCCGGACAGGGGGCTCCGCTGAACTTC. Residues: CAISESGQGAPLNF.

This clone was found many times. CDR3 residues: CAIRGDRGRLSNEQFF. The CDR3, as DNA: TGTGCCATCAGGGGGGACAGGGGGCGTTTGAGCAATGAGCAGTTCTTC. The chain recombines TRBV10-3 with TRBJ2-1, with 12 bases identical to TRBD1. The germline gives CDR1 ENHRY, CDR2 SYGVKD. This CDR3 is built from 16 residues. Trimming removed 6 bases from V and 6 bases from J; junction bases left unmatched: 9.

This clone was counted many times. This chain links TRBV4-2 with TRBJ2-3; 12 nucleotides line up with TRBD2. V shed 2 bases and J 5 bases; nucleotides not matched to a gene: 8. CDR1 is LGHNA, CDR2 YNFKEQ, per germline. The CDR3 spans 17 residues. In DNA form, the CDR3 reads TGTGCCAGCAGCCAAAACCCCCCGGGACTAGCGGGAGATACGCAGTATTTT. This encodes CASSQNPPGLAGDTQYF.

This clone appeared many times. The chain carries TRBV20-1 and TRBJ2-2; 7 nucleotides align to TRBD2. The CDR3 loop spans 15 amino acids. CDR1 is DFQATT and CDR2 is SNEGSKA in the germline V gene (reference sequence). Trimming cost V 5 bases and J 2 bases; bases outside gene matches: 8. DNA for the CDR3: TGCAGTGCTGTGGGGCTAGCGGTAAACACCGGGGAGCTGTTTTTT. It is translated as CSAVGLAVNTGELFF.

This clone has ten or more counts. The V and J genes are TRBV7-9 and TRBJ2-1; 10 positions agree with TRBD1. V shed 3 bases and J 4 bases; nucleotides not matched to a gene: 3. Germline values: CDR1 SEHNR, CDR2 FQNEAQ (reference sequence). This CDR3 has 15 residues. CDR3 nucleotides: TGTGCCAGCAGCTTCCGGGACAGGGGATACAATGAGCAGTTCTTC. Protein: CASSFRDRGYNEQFF.

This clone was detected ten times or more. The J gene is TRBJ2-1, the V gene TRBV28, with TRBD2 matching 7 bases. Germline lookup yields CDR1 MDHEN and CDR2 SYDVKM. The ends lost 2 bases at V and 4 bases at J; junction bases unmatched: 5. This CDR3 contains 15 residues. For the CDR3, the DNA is TGTGCCAGCAGTTTAGCCCCTAGCGGTTACAATGAGCAGTTCTTC. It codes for CASSLAPSGYNEQFF.

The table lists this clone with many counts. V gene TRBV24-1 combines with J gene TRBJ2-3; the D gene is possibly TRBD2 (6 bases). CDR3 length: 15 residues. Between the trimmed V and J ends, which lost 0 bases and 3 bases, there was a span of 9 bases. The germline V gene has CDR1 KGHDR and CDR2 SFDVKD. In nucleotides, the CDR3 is TGTGCCACCAGTGATTTGGGAGGGAGTACAGATACGCAGTATTTT. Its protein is CATSDLGGSTDTQYF.

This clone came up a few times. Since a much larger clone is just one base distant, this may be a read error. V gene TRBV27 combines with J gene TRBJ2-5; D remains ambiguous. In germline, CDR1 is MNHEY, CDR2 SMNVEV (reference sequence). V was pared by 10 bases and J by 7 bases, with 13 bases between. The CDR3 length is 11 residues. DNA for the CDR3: TGTGCCATCGCCACCTCCGGGACCCAGTACTTC. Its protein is CAIATSGTQYF.

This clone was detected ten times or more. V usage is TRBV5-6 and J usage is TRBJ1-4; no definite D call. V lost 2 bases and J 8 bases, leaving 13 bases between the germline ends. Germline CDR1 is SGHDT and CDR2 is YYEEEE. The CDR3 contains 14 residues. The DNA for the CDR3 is TGTGCCAGCAGCTTTGGTGGAAGGCCCGAAAAACTGTTTTTT. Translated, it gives CASSFGGRPEKLFF.

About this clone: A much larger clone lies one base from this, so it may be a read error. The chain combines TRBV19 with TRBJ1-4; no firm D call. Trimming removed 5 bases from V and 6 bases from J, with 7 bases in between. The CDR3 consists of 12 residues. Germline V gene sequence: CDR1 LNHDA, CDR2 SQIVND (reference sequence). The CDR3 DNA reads TGTGCCAGTAGTCAACGGGATGAAAAACTGTTTTTT. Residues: CASSQRDEKLFF.

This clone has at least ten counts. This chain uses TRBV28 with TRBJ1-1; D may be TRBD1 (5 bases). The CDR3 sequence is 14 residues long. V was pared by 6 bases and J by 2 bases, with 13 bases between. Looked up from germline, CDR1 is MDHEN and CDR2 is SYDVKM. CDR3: CASSRQIPNTEAFF. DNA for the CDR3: TGTGCCAGCAGCCGACAGATACCCAACACTGAAGCTTTCTTT.

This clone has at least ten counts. The CDR3 nucleotides read TGTGCCAGCTCACCACCGAGGGGACAGGGCCTCGACCGGGGGCAGTTCTTC. Translating it yields CASSPPRGQGLDRGQFF. The chain couples TRBV18 to TRBJ2-1; 9 bases line up with TRBD1. The CDR3 loop spans 17 amino acids. J lost 12 bases, V lost 0 bases, and 15 bases had no gene match. In germline, CDR1 is KGHSH, CDR2 LQKENI.

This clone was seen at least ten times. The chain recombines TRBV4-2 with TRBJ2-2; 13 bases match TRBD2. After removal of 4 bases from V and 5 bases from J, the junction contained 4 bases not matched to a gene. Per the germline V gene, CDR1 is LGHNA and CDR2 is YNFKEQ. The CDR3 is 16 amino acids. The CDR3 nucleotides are TGTGCCAGCAGCCTTGGACTAGCGGGAGTGACCGGGGAGCTGTTTTTT. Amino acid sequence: CASSLGLAGVTGELFF.

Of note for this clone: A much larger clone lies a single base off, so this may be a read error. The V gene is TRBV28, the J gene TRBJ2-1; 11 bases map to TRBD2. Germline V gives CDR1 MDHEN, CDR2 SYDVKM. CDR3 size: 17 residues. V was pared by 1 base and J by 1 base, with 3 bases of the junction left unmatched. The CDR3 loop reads CASSLSLAGGSYNEQFF. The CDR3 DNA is TGTGCCAGCAGTTTATCCCTAGCGGGAGGATCCTACAATGAGCAGTTCTTC.

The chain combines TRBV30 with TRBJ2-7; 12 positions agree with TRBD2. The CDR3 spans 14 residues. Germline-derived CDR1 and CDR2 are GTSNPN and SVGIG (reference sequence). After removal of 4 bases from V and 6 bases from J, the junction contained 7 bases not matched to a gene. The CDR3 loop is CAWTSGRGLGEQYF. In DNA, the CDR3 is TGTGCCTGGACTAGCGGGAGGGGCCTCGGCGAGCAGTACTTC.

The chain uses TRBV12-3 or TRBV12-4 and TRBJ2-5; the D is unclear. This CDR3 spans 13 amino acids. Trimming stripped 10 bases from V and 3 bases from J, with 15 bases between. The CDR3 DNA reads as TGTGCCAACAGAGTCAGTGAGGAAGAGACCCAGTACTTC. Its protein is CANRVSEEETQYF.

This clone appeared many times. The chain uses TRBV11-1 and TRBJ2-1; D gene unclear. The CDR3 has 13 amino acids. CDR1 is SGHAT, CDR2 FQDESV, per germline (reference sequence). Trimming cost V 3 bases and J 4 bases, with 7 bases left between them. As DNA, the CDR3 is TGTGCCAGCAGCTTCAAGGATTACAATGAGCAGTTCTTC. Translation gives CASSFKDYNEQFF.